Sequencing of this T cell receptor (beta chain) was carried out in a study of Tregs in tolerant kidney transplant recipients. Details on this clone: Its antigen is currently unknown. The junction and the germline gene differ at one end; a read error may be behind it.

CDR3 length equals 12 residues. Germline V gene lookup returns CDR1 LNHDA and CDR2 SQIVND (reference sequence). The table came from immunoSEQ multiplex PCR; TCRdb's copy has only in-frame clones and leaves some out. This sample yields 90,000 or so clones, of which over 85% are seen a single time; 1.6% belongs to the top ten. Findings and caveats of the study: Findings come from small patient numbers and require larger validation. Biological reproducibility was not directly addressed in this study. Antigen-driven expansion was suggested because donor-specific Tregs expanded more than all Tregs in tolerant patients.

Recipients received nonmyeloablative bone marrow transplants from related graft donors, with transient mixed chimerism. Unstimulated regulatory T cells (CD4+CD25+CD127-), CD4+CD25- non-regulatory cells, CD4 and CD8 cells were FACS-sorted from thawed PBMCs. Specimen: CD4+ T cells from blood (PBMCs), collected 12 months after the transplant. The origin of this receptor is a human patient who received a combined kidney and bone marrow transplant. A share of the T cells may be of graft donor origin. This chain uses TRBV19 with TRBJ1-3; D is ambiguous. The CDR3, as DNA: TGTGCCAGTGGTATCCGCCAGGAAGGCATATATTTT. Translation gives CASGIRQEGIYF.